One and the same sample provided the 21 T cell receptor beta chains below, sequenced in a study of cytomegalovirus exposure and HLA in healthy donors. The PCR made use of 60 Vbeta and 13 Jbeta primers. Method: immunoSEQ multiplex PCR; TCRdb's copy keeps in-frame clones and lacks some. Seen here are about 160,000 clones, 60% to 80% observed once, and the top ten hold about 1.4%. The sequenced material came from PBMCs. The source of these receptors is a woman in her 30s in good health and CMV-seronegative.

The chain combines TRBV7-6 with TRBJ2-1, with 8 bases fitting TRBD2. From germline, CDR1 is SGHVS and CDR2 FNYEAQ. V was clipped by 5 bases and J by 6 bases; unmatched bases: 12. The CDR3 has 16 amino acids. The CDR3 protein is CASSPSGRGAPNEQFF. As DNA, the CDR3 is TGTGCCAGCAGCCCGTCGGGGCGGGGGGCCCCCAATGAGCAGTTCTTC.

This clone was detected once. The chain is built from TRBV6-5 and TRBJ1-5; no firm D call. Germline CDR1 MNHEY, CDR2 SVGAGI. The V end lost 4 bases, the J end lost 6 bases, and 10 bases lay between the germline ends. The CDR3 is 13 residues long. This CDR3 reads CASSSPRGQPQHF. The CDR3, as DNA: TGTGCCAGCAGTTCCCCGCGGGGTCAGCCCCAGCATTTT.

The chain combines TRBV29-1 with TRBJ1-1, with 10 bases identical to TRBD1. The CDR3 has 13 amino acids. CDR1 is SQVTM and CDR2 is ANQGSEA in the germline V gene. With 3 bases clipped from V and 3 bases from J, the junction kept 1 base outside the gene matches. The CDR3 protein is CSVDGTGDTEAFF. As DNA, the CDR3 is TGCAGCGTTGACGGGACAGGGGACACTGAAGCTTTCTTT. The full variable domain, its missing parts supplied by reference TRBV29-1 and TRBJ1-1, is SAVISQKPSRDICQRGTSLTIQCQVDSQVTMMFWYRQQPGQSLTLIATANQGSEATYESGFVIDKFPISRPNLTFSTLTVSNMSPEDSSIYLCSVDGTGDTEAFFGQGTRLTVV.

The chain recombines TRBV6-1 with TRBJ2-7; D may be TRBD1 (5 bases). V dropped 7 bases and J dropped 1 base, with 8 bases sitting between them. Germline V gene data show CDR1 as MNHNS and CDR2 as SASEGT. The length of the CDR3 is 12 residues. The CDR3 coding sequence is TGTGCCAGCACAGGGTTGTCCTACGAGCAGTACTTC. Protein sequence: CASTGLSYEQYF.

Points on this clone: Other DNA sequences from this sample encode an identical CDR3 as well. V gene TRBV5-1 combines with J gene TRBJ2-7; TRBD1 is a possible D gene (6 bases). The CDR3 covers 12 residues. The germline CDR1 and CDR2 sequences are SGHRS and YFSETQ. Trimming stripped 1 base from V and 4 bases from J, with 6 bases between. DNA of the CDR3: TGCGCCAGCAGCTTGCAGGGGTACGAGCAGTACTTC. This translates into CASSLQGYEQYF.

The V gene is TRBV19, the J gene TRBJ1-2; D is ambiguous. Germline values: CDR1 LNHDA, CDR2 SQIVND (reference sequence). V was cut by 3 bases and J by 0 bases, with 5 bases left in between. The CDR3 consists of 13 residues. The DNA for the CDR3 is TGTGCCAGTAGTATTGACTCTAACTATGGCTACACCTTC. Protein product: CASSIDSNYGYTF.

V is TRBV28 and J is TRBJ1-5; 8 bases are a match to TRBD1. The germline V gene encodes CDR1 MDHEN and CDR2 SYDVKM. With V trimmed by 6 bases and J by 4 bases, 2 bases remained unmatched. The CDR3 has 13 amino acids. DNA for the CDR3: TGTGCCAGCAGGACAGGGGTTAATCAGCCCCAGCATTTT. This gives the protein CASRTGVNQPQHF.

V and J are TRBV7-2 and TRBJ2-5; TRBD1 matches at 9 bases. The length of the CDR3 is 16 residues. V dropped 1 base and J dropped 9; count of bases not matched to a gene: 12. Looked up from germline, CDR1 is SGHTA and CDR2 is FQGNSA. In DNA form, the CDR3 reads TGTGCCAGCAGCTTAGAAGGGGGACAGGGTCCGAGGGCCCAGTACTTC. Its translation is CASSLEGGQGPRAQYF.

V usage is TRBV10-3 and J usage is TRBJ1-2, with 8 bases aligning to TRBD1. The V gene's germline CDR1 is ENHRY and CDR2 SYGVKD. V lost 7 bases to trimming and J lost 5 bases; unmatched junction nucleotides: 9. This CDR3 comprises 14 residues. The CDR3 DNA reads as TGTGCCATCAAGGATCAGGGGGCGGATTATGGCTACACCTTC. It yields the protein CAIKDQGADYGYTF.

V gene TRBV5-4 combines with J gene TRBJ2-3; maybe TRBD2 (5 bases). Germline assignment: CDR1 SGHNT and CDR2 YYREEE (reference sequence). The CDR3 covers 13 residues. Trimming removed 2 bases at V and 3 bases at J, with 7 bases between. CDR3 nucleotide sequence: TGTGCCAGCAGCTTCACGGGGACAGATACGCAGTATTTT. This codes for CASSFTGTDTQYF.

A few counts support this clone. CDR3 in amino acids: CASSGQGSHEQYF. CDR3 nucleotides: TGTGCCAGCTCAGGACAGGGGTCCCACGAGCAGTACTTC. The rearrangement links TRBV18 to TRBJ2-7; the match to TRBD1 covers 9 bases. This CDR3 spans 13 amino acids. CDR1 and CDR2 from the germline V gene are KGHSH and LQKENI. J was trimmed by 5 bases and V by 5 bases; bases with no gene match: 4.

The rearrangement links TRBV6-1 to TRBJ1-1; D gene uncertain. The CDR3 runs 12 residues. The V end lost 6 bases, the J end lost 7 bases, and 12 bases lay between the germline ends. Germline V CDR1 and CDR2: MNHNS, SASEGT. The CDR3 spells CASSRGFDEAFF. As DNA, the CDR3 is TGTGCCAGCAGCCGAGGGTTTGATGAAGCTTTCTTT.

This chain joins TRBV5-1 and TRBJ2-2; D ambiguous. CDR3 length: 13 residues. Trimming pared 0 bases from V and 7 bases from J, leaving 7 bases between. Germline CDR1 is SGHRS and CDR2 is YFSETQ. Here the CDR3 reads CASSLDPHGELFF. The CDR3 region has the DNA TGCGCCAGCAGCTTGGACCCACACGGGGAGCTGTTTTTT.

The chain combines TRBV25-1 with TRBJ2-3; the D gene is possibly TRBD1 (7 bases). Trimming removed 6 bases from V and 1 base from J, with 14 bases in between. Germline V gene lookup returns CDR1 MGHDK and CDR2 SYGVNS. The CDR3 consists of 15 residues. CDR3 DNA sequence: TGTGCCAGCAGCCCAGGGGGGCGAGGCACAGATACGCAGTATTTT. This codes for CASSPGGRGTDTQYF.

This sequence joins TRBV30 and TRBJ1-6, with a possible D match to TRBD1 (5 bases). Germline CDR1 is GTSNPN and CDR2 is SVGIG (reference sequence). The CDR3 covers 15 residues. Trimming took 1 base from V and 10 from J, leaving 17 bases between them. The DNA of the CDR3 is TGTGCCTGGAGTGCGAGCACGGGGGGGGAGTCACCCCTCCACTTT. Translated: CAWSASTGGESPLHF.

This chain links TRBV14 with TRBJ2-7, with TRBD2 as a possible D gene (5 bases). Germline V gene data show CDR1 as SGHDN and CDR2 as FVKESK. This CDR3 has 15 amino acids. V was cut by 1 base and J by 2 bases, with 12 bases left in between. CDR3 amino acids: CASSQGPGKAYEQYF. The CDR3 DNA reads TGTGCCAGCAGCCAAGGGCCCGGGAAGGCCTACGAGCAGTACTTC.

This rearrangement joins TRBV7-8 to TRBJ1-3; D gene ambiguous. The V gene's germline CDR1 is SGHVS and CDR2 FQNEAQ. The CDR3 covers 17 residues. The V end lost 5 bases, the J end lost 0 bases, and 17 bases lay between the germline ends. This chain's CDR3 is CASSHALRENSGNTIYF. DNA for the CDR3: TGTGCCAGCAGCCACGCACTTCGGGAGAACTCTGGAAACACCATATATTTT.

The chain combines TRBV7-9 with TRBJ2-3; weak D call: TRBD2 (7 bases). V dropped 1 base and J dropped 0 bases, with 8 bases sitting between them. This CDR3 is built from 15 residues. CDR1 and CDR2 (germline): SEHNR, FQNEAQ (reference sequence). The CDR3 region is CASSLEGGSTDTQYF. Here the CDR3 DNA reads TGTGCCAGCAGCTTAGAGGGGGGGAGCACAGATACGCAGTATTTT.

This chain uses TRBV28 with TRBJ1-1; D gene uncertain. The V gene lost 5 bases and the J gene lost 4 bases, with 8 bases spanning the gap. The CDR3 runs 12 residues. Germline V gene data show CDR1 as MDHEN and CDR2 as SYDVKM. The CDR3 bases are TGTGCCAGCAGTCGGGGTTCCACTGAAGCTTTCTTT. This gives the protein CASSRGSTEAFF.

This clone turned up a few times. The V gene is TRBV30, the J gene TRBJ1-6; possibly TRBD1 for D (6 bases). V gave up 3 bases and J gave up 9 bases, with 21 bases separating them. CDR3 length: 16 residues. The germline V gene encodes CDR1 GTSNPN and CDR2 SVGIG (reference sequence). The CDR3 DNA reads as TGTGCCTGGAGCCCCTTAGACAGGCTGTTCCCTTCACCCCTCCACTTT. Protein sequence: CAWSPLDRLFPSPLHF.

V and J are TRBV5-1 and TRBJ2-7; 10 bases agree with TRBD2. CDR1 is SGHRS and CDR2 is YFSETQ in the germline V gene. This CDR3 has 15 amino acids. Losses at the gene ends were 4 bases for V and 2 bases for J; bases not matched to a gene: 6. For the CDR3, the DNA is TGCGCCAGCAGCCCGGTAGGGACTAGCGCCTACGAGCAGTACTTC. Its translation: CASSPVGTSAYEQYF.